This entry features one T cell receptor beta chain sequence. Trimming took off 5 bases at V and 7 bases at J, with 14 bases between the two ends. CDR1 is SGHTA and CDR2 is FQGTGA in the germline V gene. The CDR3 runs to 14 residues. Sequencing used immunoSEQ multiplex PCR; TCRdb keeps in-frame clones, though not all of them. The repertoire holds roughly 96,000 clones, with around 90% as singletons. The source of the sample is a study of identifying expanded T cells in peripheral blood. This clonotype was sampled from a person aged 18 to 75 in good health. The sequencing input was blood. This rearrangement joins TRBV7-3 to TRBJ2-2, with D possibly matching TRBD1 (7 bases). CDR3 loop: CASSHRQGGGELFF. CDR3 DNA sequence: TGTGCCAGCAGCCACCGACAGGGAGGCGGGGAGCTGTTTTTT.